Each of the 21 T cell receptor beta chains below was sequenced from the same sample in a study of T cell responses to AZD1222 COVID-19 vaccine. Clones were sequenced by immunoSEQ multiplex PCR, and TCRdb holds only the in-frame ones, with some missing. The sample shows some 190,000 clones, roughly 94% of them seen only once. Sequenced material: peripheral blood, taken 28 days after the second dose of the MenACWY control vaccine. These TCRs come from an adult who received the MenACWY meningococcal vaccine as a control.

The chain couples TRBV28 to TRBJ2-7; TRBD2 matches at 7 bases. Germline V gene data show CDR1 as MDHEN and CDR2 as SYDVKM. CDR3 length: 15 amino acids. After removal of 5 bases from V and 3 bases from J, the junction contained 10 bases not matched to a gene. The DNA for the CDR3 is TGTGCCAGCAGTCCCAGCGCTAGCGGCTACTACGAGCAGTACTTC. Its translation: CASSPSASGYYEQYF. The variable domain in full, completed from reference TRBV28 and TRBJ2-7, reads DVKVTQSSRYLVKRTGEKVFLECVQDMDHENMFWYRQDPGLGLRLIYFSYDVKMKEKGDIPEGYSVSREKKERFSLILESASTNQTSMYLCASSPSASGYYEQYFGPGTRLTVT.

V is TRBV30 and J is TRBJ1-5; D may be TRBD1 (5 bases). CDR1 is GTSNPN, CDR2 SVGIG, per germline (reference sequence). V was clipped by 5 bases and J by 5 bases, with 10 bases between them. The CDR3 runs 12 residues. The CDR3, as DNA: TGTGCCTGGTCCTCGGGGGATCAGCCCCAGCATTTT. It yields the protein CAWSSGDQPQHF.

The chain couples TRBV19 to TRBJ2-1; D is undetermined. Deletions cut 4 bases from V and 2 bases from J, with 6 bases between. CDR3 size: 13 residues. The germline CDR1 and CDR2 sequences are LNHDA and SQIVND (reference sequence). As DNA, the CDR3 is TGTGCCAGTAGTAGTGGGGCCTACAATGAGCAGTTCTTC. Its protein product is CASSSGAYNEQFF.

This clone was counted between two and nine times. The genes are TRBV7-2 and TRBJ1-1; D is perhaps TRBD1 (6 bases). Germline V CDR1 and CDR2: SGHTA, FQGNSA. V lost 0 bases and J 4 bases, leaving 9 bases between the germline ends. The CDR3 runs to 14 residues. Here the CDR3 reads CASSLAGQITEAFF. The CDR3 nucleotides are TGTGCCAGCAGCTTAGCTGGACAGATCACTGAAGCTTTCTTT.

The chain couples TRBV19 to TRBJ2-1; perhaps TRBD2 as D (5 bases). Trimming pared 8 bases from V and 6 bases from J, leaving 20 bases between. The CDR3 covers 15 residues. The germline gives CDR1 LNHDA, CDR2 SQIVND (reference sequence). Here the CDR3 reads CASGDTDLPLNEQFF. In nucleotides, the CDR3 is TGTGCCAGTGGAGATACGGACTTACCACTCAATGAGCAGTTCTTC. The complete variable domain, with remaining parts taken from reference TRBV19 and TRBJ2-1, reads DGGITQSPKYLFRKEGQNVTLSCEQNLNHDAMYWYRQDPGQGLRLIYYSQIVNDFQKGDIAEGYSVSREKKESFPLTVTSAQKNPTAFYLCASGDTDLPLNEQFFGPGTRLTVL.

This rearrangement joins TRBV5-1 to TRBJ2-5; 7 bases map to TRBD2. This CDR3 has 16 residues. Trimming cost V 0 bases and J 1 base; bases outside gene matches: 6. Germline V gene lookup returns CDR1 SGHRS and CDR2 YFSETQ. CDR3 protein: CASSLAGGLIQETQYF. As DNA, the CDR3 is TGCGCCAGCAGCTTGGCGGGAGGCCTCATCCAAGAGACCCAGTACTTC.

This clone was found once. This chain uses TRBV30 with TRBJ1-3; the D is unclear. Germline values: CDR1 GTSNPN, CDR2 SVGIG (reference sequence). The V gene lost 2 bases and the J gene lost 2 bases, with 4 bases spanning the gap. This CDR3 comprises 12 residues. The CDR3 protein is CAWSSPGNTIYF. CDR3 nucleotide sequence: TGTGCCTGGAGTTCTCCTGGAAACACCATATATTTT.

The genes are TRBV2 and TRBJ2-7, with D perhaps TRBD1 (5 bases). The V end lost 8 bases, the J end lost 1 base, and 18 bases lay between the germline ends. The CDR3 extends over 15 amino acids. Germline V lookup: CDR1 SNHLY, CDR2 FYNNEI. The CDR3 sequence is CASGAGPTQSYEQYF. Written as DNA, the CDR3 is TGTGCCAGCGGGGCAGGGCCAACCCAATCCTACGAGCAGTACTTC.

The chain has TRBV7-8 and TRBJ2-5; 9 nucleotides agree with TRBD2. The CDR3 extends over 14 amino acids. Germline trimming cut 5 bases from V and 5 bases from J; bases unmatched to any gene: 6. From germline, CDR1 is SGHVS and CDR2 FQNEAQ. DNA of the CDR3: TGTGCCAGCAGCCAGCGGGGGGCCGGGGAGACCCAGTACTTC. It yields the protein CASSQRGAGETQYF.

The genes are TRBV7-9 and TRBJ2-3; 8 bases align to TRBD2. With 5 bases clipped from V and 3 bases from J, the junction kept 10 bases outside the gene matches. Germline V gene data show CDR1 as SEHNR and CDR2 as FQNEAQ (reference sequence). The CDR3 sequence is 16 residues long. CDR3 bases: TGTGCCAGCAGCCCCCAAGCGGGAGAACAAACAGATACGCAGTATTTT. It encodes CASSPQAGEQTDTQYF.

The rearrangement links TRBV5-4 to TRBJ1-2, with TRBD1 identical over 8 bases. The V gene end was trimmed by 4 bases and the J gene end by 8 bases; junction bases not matched to a gene: 10. The germline V gene has CDR1 SGHNT and CDR2 YYREEE (reference sequence). This CDR3 spans 14 amino acids. Written as DNA, the CDR3 is TGTGCCAGCAGCGCACAGGGGGAGCTGAACGGCTACACCTTC. Translation: CASSAQGELNGYTF. Variable domain in full (rest from reference TRBV5-4 and TRBJ1-2): ETGVTQSPTHLIKTRGQQVTLRCSSQSGHNTVSWYQQALGQGPQFIFQYYREEENGRGNFPPRFSGLQFPNYSSELNVNALELDDSALYLCASSAQGELNGYTFGSGTRLTVV.

The genes are TRBV5-6 and TRBJ2-7; D is undetermined. V lost 2 bases and J 6 bases, leaving 12 bases between the germline ends. The CDR3 covers 13 residues. CDR1 SGHDT and CDR2 YYEEEE come from the germline V gene. The CDR3 nucleotides are TGTGCCAGCAGCTTCGCCGGGCCTTCCGAGCAGTACTTC. This gives the protein CASSFAGPSEQYF.

The chain is built from TRBV5-1 and TRBJ2-2; D ambiguous. The CDR3 is 14 amino acids. In germline, CDR1 is SGHRS, CDR2 YFSETQ. The V end lost 1 base, the J end lost 3 bases, and 7 bases lay between the germline ends. In nucleotides, the CDR3 is TGCGCCAGCAGCTTGAACGCTTACACCGGGGAGCTGTTTTTT. It codes for CASSLNAYTGELFF.

The rearrangement uses TRBV7-6 and TRBJ2-1; D is unclear. Germline CDR1 SGHVS, CDR2 FNYEAQ. Trimming cost V 7 bases and J 7 bases, with 8 bases left between them. The CDR3 has 11 amino acids. The chain's CDR3 is CASTLNNEQFF. CDR3 in DNA: TGTGCCAGCACCCTAAATAATGAGCAGTTCTTC.

V usage is TRBV19 and J usage is TRBJ2-7, with D possibly matching TRBD2 (5 bases). V gave up 5 bases and J gave up 3 bases, with 14 bases separating them. The CDR3 totals 14 residues. Germline V gene data show CDR1 as LNHDA and CDR2 as SQIVND (reference sequence). The CDR3 region is CASSAGMGVYEQYF. CDR3 nucleotide sequence: TGTGCCAGTAGTGCCGGGATGGGAGTCTACGAGCAGTACTTC.

This clone was observed a single time. The chain has TRBV4-1 and TRBJ2-3; D is possibly TRBD1 or TRBD2 (5 bases each). Germline lookup yields CDR1 MGHRA and CDR2 YSYEKL. The ends were cut back, 1 base at V and 4 bases at J, with 12 bases in the middle. The CDR3 has 15 amino acids. The CDR3 region is CASSQAGTNPDTQYF. The CDR3 bases are TGCGCCAGCAGCCAAGCCGGGACCAATCCAGATACGCAGTATTTT.

The chain couples TRBV19 to TRBJ2-2, with 9 bases identical to TRBD2. V shed 0 bases and J 5 bases; nucleotides not matched to a gene: 4. This CDR3 is 16 amino acids long. Germline CDR1 and CDR2: LNHDA and SQIVND (reference sequence). The CDR3 reads CASSIERLAGTGELFF. The CDR3 nucleotides are TGTGCCAGTAGTATAGAGCGTCTAGCGGGGACCGGGGAGCTGTTTTTT.

The V and J genes are TRBV12-3 or TRBV12-4 and TRBJ2-2, with D perhaps matching TRBD1 (5 bases). The CDR3 loop spans 13 amino acids. Between the trimmed V and J ends, which lost 6 bases and 1 base, there was a span of 6 bases. CDR3 bases: TGTGCCAGCAGCGGACAGAACACCGGGGAGCTGTTTTTT. Protein sequence: CASSGQNTGELFF.

The V call is TRBV4-2, the J call TRBJ1-4; no definite D call. The CDR3 extends over 16 amino acids. The ends were cut back, 1 base at V and 9 bases at J, with 18 bases in the middle. Per germline, CDR1 LGHNA and CDR2 YNFKEQ. CDR3 DNA: TGTGCCAGCAGCCAAGCTGGGTCGGTGGACGGCCAAAAACTGTTTTTT. It encodes CASSQAGSVDGQKLFF.

This chain uses TRBV5-6 with TRBJ2-7; 7 nucleotides align to TRBD2. The CDR3 runs to 15 residues. V gave up 0 bases and J gave up 5 bases; unmatched junction bases: 8. Germline CDR1 SGHDT, CDR2 YYEEEE. The CDR3 reads CASSLAGGSHHEQYF. The DNA for the CDR3 is TGTGCCAGCAGCTTGGCCGGGGGGTCCCATCACGAGCAGTACTTC. The full variable domain, in which reference TRBV5-6 and TRBJ2-7 provide the parts outside the CDR3, is DAGVTQSPTHLIKTRGQQVTLRCSPKSGHDTVSWYQQALGQGPQFIFQYYEEEERQRGNFPDRFSGHQFPNYSSELNVNALLLGDSALYLCASSLAGGSHHEQYFGPGTRLTVT.

This clone was seen a few times. V gene TRBV9 combines with J gene TRBJ1-1; D might be TRBD1 (5 bases). Trimming cost V 0 bases and J 1 base, with 10 bases left between them. CDR1 and CDR2 (germline): SGDLS, YYNGEE. CDR3 length: 15 residues. CDR3 loop: CASSVGPGPNTEAFF. In nucleotides, the CDR3 is TGTGCCAGCAGCGTAGGTCCGGGACCGAACACTGAAGCTTTCTTT.